This entry describes one T cell receptor beta chain. Its antigen is unknown. This table comes from immunoSEQ multiplex PCR, and its TCRdb copy is limited to in-frame clones, with some not included. The repertoire includes some 38,000 clones, about 93% of them detected once, and roughly 15% sits in the top ten. These data are taken from a study of lymphopenia after photon versus proton radiotherapy. Study outcomes and limitations: Authors raise, but do not show, better survival with proton therapy.

Material: peripheral blood, obtained from a patient treated with photon-based radiotherapy. The clonotype originates from a man aged 55-75 years with cholangiocarcinoma.

For the CDR3, the DNA is TGTGCCAGCAGTTTATCGTGGGGGTACGAGCAGTACTTC. It encodes CASSLSWGYEQYF. The rearrangement uses TRBV27 and TRBJ2-7; D tentatively fits TRBD1 or TRBD2 (5 bases each). The CDR3 is 13 amino acids. V dropped 0 bases and J dropped 4 bases, with 7 bases sitting between them. Germline V gene lookup returns CDR1 MNHEY and CDR2 SMNVEV (reference sequence).